This TCR beta chain was identified in a study of blood T cell repertoires in COVID-19 (TCRdb year 2020). Study-wide context: The collaborator samples originated in the United States, Italy and Spain and spanned the acute and convalescent phases of COVID-19. Where HLA class I and class II types were available, the types were taken from metadata supplied by the sample provider, not from assay-based typing. The dataset comprised deeply sampled blood TCRbeta repertoires from subjects exposed to, actively infected with, or recovered from COVID-19. The material from the prospective study consisted of cDNA or gDNA derived from T cells, B-cell-depleted T cells, or PBMCs. The samples were drawn from the first 160 participants of the ongoing ImmuneRACE study and from under 1,500 subjects provided by 6 global collaborators. A freely available public database, intended as a resource for researchers studying the immune response to SARS-CoV-2, is where the repertoires were released. The sample metadata nearly always contained a de-identified subject ID, COVID-19 status, age in years and sex.

TCRbeta CDR3 regions were amplified from genomic DNA by means of the immunoSEQ Assay, a bias-controlled multiplex PCR. The authors' pipeline ran thus. Within the assay, amplification of reference gene primers was used to estimate how many nucleated cells each sample contained. To quantify the absolute abundance of each unique TCRbeta CDR3 rearrangement, sequence reads were collapsed and filtered. For each sample, productive Simpson clonality was calculated as the square root of Simpson's diversity index over productive rearrangements. Sourced from immuneACCESS, this table was stored by TCRdb with only in-frame sequences that have V and J called. A share of the clones is absent; for the studies checked, an unresolved V gene accounts for under half, and the remainder has no known explanation. That table gives V, J and clone size, and the DNA gave D and trimming. In this sample the table shows 280,000 or so clones, roughly 90% of which occur a single time. The ten largest clones take up around 13% of the sample.

Note on this clone: The target of this receptor is not known. No much larger clone exists at a distance of one base, and base qualities are not known.

The collaborating institutions used their own protocols to collect whole blood in K2EDTA tubes. Collaborator samples were shipped for TCRbeta analysis as frozen whole blood, isolated PBMCs, or DNA extracted from either sample type. What the study reported, not specific to this receptor: The amount of clinical and demographic metadata varied by source and participant and was provided uncurated.

According to the germline V gene (reference sequence), CDR1 reads LNHDA and CDR2 reads SQIVND. Germline trimming amounts to 6 bases on V and 5 bases on J, with 11 as the count of junction bases outside the gene matches. From cysteine to phenylalanine, the CDR3 is 15 amino acids long. The kept DNA is CDR3 alone, 45 bases in frame from the first base. What was sequenced was peripheral blood. This receptor was taken from a woman aged 55 to 70 with acute or convalescent COVID-19. The chain is encoded by TRBV19 joined to TRBJ1-1; 8 of the junction bases match TRBD1. The nucleotide sequence reads as follows: TGTGCCAGTAGATCCGCACAGGGGGTTCAAACTGAAGCTTTCTTT. Its protein reads: CASRSAQGVQTEAFF.